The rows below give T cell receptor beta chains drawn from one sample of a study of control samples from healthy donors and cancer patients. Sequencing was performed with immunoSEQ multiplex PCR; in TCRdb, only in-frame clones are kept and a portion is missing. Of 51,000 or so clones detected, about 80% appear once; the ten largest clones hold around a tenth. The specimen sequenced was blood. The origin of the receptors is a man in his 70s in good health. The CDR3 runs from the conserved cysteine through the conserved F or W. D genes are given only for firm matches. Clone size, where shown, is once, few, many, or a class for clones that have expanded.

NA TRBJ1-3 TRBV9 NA CASSAAGSGNTIYF TGTGCCAGCAGCGCCGCCGGCTCTGGAAACACCATATATTTT
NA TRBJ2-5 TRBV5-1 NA CASSLLTGAGETQYF TGCGCCAGCAGCCTTCTTACGGGGGCAGGGGAGACCCAGTACTTC
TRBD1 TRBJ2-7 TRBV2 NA CASSEGQGPLDEQYF TGTGCCAGCAGTGAGGGACAGGGTCCGTTGGACGAGCAGTACTTC
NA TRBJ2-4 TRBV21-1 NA CASSKGAPGAKNIQYF TGTGCCAGCAGCAAAGGGGCCCCGGGGGCCAAAAACATTCAGTACTTC
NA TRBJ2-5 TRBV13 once CASSRLGTPQETQYF TGTGCCAGCAGCCGATTAGGGACACCCCAAGAGACCCAGTACTTC
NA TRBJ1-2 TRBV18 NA CASSPSPANYGYTF TGTGCCAGCTCACCAAGTCCTGCTAACTATGGCTACACCTTC
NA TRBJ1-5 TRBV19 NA CASSSGFYSNQPQHF TGTGCCAGTAGCTCGGGATTCTATAGCAATCAGCCCCAGCATTTT
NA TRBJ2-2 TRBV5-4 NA CASSLPNTGELFF TGTGCCAGCAGCCTCCCAAACACCGGGGAGCTGTTTTTT
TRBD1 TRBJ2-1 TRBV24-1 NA CATSDRTGGLAEQFF TGTGCCACCAGTGATCGGACAGGGGGCCTGGCTGAGCAGTTCTTC
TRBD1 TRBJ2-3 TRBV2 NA CASRRTGWTDTQYF TGTGCCAGCAGGAGGACAGGGTGGACAGATACGCAGTATTTT
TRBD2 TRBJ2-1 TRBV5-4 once CASSSSGTNYNEQFF TGTGCCAGCAGCTCTTCCGGGACTAACTACAATGAGCAGTTCTTC
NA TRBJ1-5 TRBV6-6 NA CASSFWGVGNQPQHF TGTGCCAGCAGTTTTTGGGGGGTCGGCAATCAGCCCCAGCATTTT
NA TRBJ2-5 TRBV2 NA CASSPRLGETQYF TGTGCCAGCAGTCCAAGACTAGGAGAGACCCAGTACTTC
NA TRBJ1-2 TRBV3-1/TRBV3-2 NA CASSPTGSAFIF TGTGCCAGCAGCCCGACAGGATCCGCTTTTATCTTC
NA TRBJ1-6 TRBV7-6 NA CASSPGLLGDSPLHF TGTGCCAGCAGCCCCGGACTTCTCGGTGATTCACCCCTCCACTTT
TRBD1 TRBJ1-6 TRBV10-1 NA CASSEGQDGSPLHF TGCGCCAGCAGTGAGGGACAGGACGGATCACCCCTCCACTTT
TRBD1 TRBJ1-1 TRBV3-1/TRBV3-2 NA CASSVGTVTEAFF TGTGCCAGCAGCGTAGGGACAGTCACTGAAGCTTTCTTT
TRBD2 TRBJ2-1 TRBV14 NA CASSQFGRGGHNEQFF TGTGCCAGCAGCCAATTCGGGCGGGGGGGCCATAATGAGCAGTTCTTC
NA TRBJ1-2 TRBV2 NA CASSETGQGYGYTF TGTGCCAGCAGTGAGACAGGACAAGGATATGGCTACACCTTC
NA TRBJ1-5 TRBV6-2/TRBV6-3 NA CASSYFKGIGNQPQHF TGTGCCAGCAGTTACTTCAAGGGAATAGGCAATCAGCCCCAGCATTTT
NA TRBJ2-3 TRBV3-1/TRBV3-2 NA CASSQGIGTIDTQYF TGTGCCAGCAGCCAGGGAATAGGGACCATAGATACGCAGTATTTT
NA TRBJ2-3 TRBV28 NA CASSPLRGDTDTQYF TGTGCCAGCAGCCCCCTGCGCGGGGACACAGATACGCAGTATTTT
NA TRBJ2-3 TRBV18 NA CASSLQGSQDTQYF TGTGCCAGCTCACTTCAGGGGTCGCAAGATACGCAGTATTTT
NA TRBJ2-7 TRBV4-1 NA CASSPRLLWEQYF TGCGCCAGCAGCCCCCGGCTCCTGTGGGAGCAGTACTTC
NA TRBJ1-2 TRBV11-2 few CASSLAPQGRAVSDYGYTF TGTGCCAGCAGCTTAGCCCCCCAGGGGCGTGCGGTCAGTGACTATGGCTACACCTTC
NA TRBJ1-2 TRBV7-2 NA CASSTSAGTNYGYTF TGTGCCAGCAGCACTAGCGCCGGGACTAACTATGGCTACACCTTC
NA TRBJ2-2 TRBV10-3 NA CAATGAPTGELFF TGTGCCGCGACAGGAGCACCCACCGGGGAGCTGTTTTTT
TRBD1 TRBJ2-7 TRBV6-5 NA CASSWDRGVYEQYF TGTGCCAGCAGTTGGGACAGGGGGGTATACGAGCAGTACTTC
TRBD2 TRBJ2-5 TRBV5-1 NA CASSLRLAGGETQYF TGCGCCAGCAGCTTGAGGCTAGCGGGAGGAGAGACCCAGTACTTC
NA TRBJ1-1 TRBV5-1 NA CASSLWGPQNTEAFF TGCGCCAGCAGCTTGTGGGGTCCTCAGAACACTGAAGCTTTCTTT
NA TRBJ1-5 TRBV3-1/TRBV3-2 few CASSPSSGGSNQPQHF TGTGCCAGCAGCCCATCAAGCGGGGGAAGCAATCAGCCCCAGCATTTT
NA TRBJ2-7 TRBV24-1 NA CATSEGGRGYEQYF TGTGCCACCAGCGAGGGGGGCAGGGGTTACGAGCAGTACTTC
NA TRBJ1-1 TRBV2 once CARTTISGLRNTEAFF TGTGCCAGGACGACCATCTCGGGGTTACGGAACACTGAAGCTTTCTTT
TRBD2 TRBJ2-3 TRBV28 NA CASSYRGTSGLMQYF TGTGCCAGCAGTTACCGTGGGACTAGCGGATTAATGCAGTATTTT
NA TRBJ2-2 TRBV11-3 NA CASRGRENTGELFF TGTGCCAGCAGGGGGCGGGAAAACACCGGGGAGCTGTTTTTT
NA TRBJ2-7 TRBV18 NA CASSQSVSSEQYF TGTGCCAGCTCACAAAGTGTTTCTTCCGAGCAGTACTTC
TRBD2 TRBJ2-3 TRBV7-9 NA CAIMAGGTSETDTQYF TGTGCCATCATGGCCGGGGGAACTAGCGAGACAGATACGCAGTATTTT
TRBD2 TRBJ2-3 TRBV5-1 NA CASSLVAGGSADTQYF TGCGCCAGCAGCTTGGTGGCGGGAGGTAGTGCAGATACGCAGTATTTT
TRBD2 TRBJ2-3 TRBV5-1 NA CASSVSGSGTDTQYF TGCGCCAGCAGCGTTAGCGGGAGCGGCACAGATACGCAGTATTTT
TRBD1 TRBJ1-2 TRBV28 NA CASSLGQGTFYGYTF TGTGCCAGCAGCCTAGGACAGGGAACGTTCTATGGCTACACCTTC
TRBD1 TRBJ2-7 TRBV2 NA CASSADRGNEQYF TGTGCCAGCAGTGCCGACAGGGGTAACGAGCAGTACTTC
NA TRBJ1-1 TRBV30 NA CAGGAGFAEAFF TGTGCTGGGGGTGCGGGGTTTGCTGAAGCTTTCTTT
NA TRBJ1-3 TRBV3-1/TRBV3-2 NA CASSRQSYGNTIYF TGTGCCAGCTCCCGGCAGTCCTACGGAAACACCATATATTTT
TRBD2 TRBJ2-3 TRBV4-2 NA CASSQVWAGGPGTDTQYF TGTGCCAGCAGCCAAGTTTGGGCGGGGGGGCCTGGTACAGATACGCAGTATTTT
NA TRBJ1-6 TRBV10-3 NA CATGPAESPLHF TGTGCCACCGGACCTGCGGAATCACCCCTCCACTTT
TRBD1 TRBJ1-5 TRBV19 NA CASSPPPTGGSGQPQHF TGTGCCAGTAGTCCCCCTCCTACAGGGGGCTCGGGTCAGCCCCAGCATTTT
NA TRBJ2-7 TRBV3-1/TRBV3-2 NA CASSKDFYEQYF TGTGCCAGCAGCAAGGACTTTTACGAGCAGTACTTC
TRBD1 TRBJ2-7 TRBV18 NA CASSPRTGTYEQYF TGTGCCAGCTCACCGCGGACAGGGACCTACGAGCAGTACTTC
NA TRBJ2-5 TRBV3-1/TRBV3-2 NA CASRQSRGETQYF TGTGCCAGCAGACAATCTAGGGGAGAGACCCAGTACTTC